The rows below give T cell receptor beta chains drawn from one sample of a study of blood T cells in healthy people across ages. From the 5' RACE reads, TCRdb called clonotypes with MiXCR, one entry per CDR3 protein. Found here are approximately 800,000 distinct CDR3 sequences, 30% to 45% of them singletons; the top ten hold under 15%. The sequencing sample was made of blood. These receptors were collected from a man between 18 and 35 years old in good health. Both conserved end residues are part of each CDR3. A D gene is named only where the DNA matches it firmly. Clone size, where shown, is once, few, many, or a class for clones that have expanded.

D,V,J,size,DNA,CDR3
-,TRBV12-3/TRBV12-4,TRBJ1-4,-,TGTGCCATCCGTTCCACAGGGAAAAAACTGTTTTTT,CAIRSTGKKLFF
TRBD1,TRBV20-1,TRBJ2-7,few,TGCAGTGCTAGAGGGTCTGTCAGGGGGCGGTCGAACGAGCAGTACTTC,CSARGSVRGRSNEQYF
TRBD2,TRBV5-1,TRBJ2-3,few,TGCGCCAGCAGCTCAGGACTAGCGGGGGCCGTCACAGATACGCAGTATTTT,CASSSGLAGAVTDTQYF
-,TRBV20-1,TRBJ2-7,-,TGCAGTGCTAGTTATGCCAGGAACGCCCGCGGGGAGCAGTACTTC,CSASYARNARGEQYF
-,TRBV4-1,TRBJ2-3,-,TGCGCCAGCAGCCAAGATGTGGGGGGAGTAACAGATACGCAGTATTTT,CASSQDVGGVTDTQYF
TRBD1,TRBV12-3/TRBV12-4,TRBJ1-2,many,TGTGCCAGCAGTATCAGACAGGGTCTGGGAGGCTACACCTTC,CASSIRQGLGGYTF
-,TRBV11-2,TRBJ1-3,-,TGTGCCAGCAGCCCAACCGTGGGGCCTGGAAACACCATATATTTT,CASSPTVGPGNTIYF
TRBD1,TRBV4-3,TRBJ2-2,-,TGCGCCAGCCGCCGATCAGGGGGTTCCGGGGAGCTGTTTTTT,CASRRSGGSGELFF
-,TRBV20-1,TRBJ2-3,many,TGCAGTGCTAGAGATCGTTTCAGCACAGATACGCAGTATTTT,CSARDRFSTDTQYF
-,TRBV20-1,TRBJ2-2,-,TGCAAGCGTGCTCCGCCGAACACCGGGGAGCTGTTTTTT,CKRAPPNTGELFF
TRBD1,TRBV6-6,TRBJ1-2,many,TGTGCCAGCAGTTACCCGGGCAGGGGGCTATTTTACTATGGCTACACCTTC,CASSYPGRGLFYYGYTF
TRBD1,TRBV4-2,TRBJ1-1,-,TGTGCCAGCAGCCAAGAAGTCGGACAGGGAGATGTCACTGAAGCTTTCTTT,CASSQEVGQGDVTEAFF
-,TRBV20-1,TRBJ1-2,-,TGCAGTGCTAGAGATTTAGCTCTGTATGGCTACACCTTC,CSARDLALYGYTF
-,TRBV6-2/TRBV6-3,TRBJ1-1,-,TGTGCCAGCTCCCAGTGGGACACTGAAGCTTTCTTT,CASSQWDTEAFF
-,TRBV4-3,TRBJ2-5,few,TGCGCCAGCAGCCAAGACGCGGGGCTGGGGTTCGGGGAGACCCAGTACTTC,CASSQDAGLGFGETQYF
TRBD2,TRBV4-3,TRBJ2-3,few,TGCGCCAGCAGCCAGGGATCAAGCGGGGGTAGCACAGATACGCAGTATTTT,CASSQGSSGGSTDTQYF
TRBD1,TRBV7-2,TRBJ1-4,few,TGTGCCAGCAGCTTCGACAGGGGTCGAAATGAAAAACTGTTTTTT,CASSFDRGRNEKLFF
-,TRBV6-6,TRBJ2-4,-,TGTGCCAGCGGGGAGACGGTCCAAGCCAAAAACATTCAGTACTTC,CASGETVQAKNIQYF
TRBD1,TRBV12-3/TRBV12-4,TRBJ2-7,-,TGTGCCAGCAGTTCCACCGGGACAGCTTACAATGAGCAGTACTTC,CASSSTGTAYNEQYF
-,TRBV20-1,TRBJ2-1,-,TGCAGTGCCCGCGTAGGGGGGACTTACAATGAGCAGTTCTTC,CSARVGGTYNEQFF
-,TRBV20-1,TRBJ2-3,-,TGCAGTGCTAGAGTAGAGGCGGGGTACACAGATACGCAGTATTTT,CSARVEAGYTDTQYF
TRBD1,TRBV20-1,TRBJ1-6,-,TGCAGTGCTACAGACAGGGCCAGCTCCTATAATTCACCCCTCCACTTT,CSATDRASSYNSPLHF
TRBD1,TRBV7-9,TRBJ1-2,-,TGTGCCAGCAGCTTGACAGGGAGGTATGGCTACACCTTC,CASSLTGRYGYTF
-,TRBV4-1,TRBJ1-2,-,TGCGCCAGCAGCCAAGAGAGGGGCCAGAGCTCTGGCTACACCTTC,CASSQERGQSSGYTF
TRBD2,TRBV12-3/TRBV12-4,TRBJ2-5,many,TGTGCCAGCAGTTTTGCGGGGGGTGAGACCCAGTACTTC,CASSFAGGETQYF
-,TRBV15,TRBJ1-1,-,TGTGCCACCAGCAGGGACCGGGGCCCGAACACTGAAGCTTTCTTT,CATSRDRGPNTEAFF
TRBD1,TRBV5-1,TRBJ2-7,-,TGCGCCAGCAGCAGCGCCGGGTCCCCGGGACAGGGGGACTACGAGCAGTACTTC,CASSSAGSPGQGDYEQYF
-,TRBV12-3/TRBV12-4,TRBJ2-1,many,TGTGCCAGCAGGGCCTATGATGAGCAGTTCTTC,CASRAYDEQFF
-,TRBV14,TRBJ1-1,-,TGTGCCAGCAGCCAAGTCTGGGACCCTGAAGCTTTCTTT,CASSQVWDPEAFF
-,TRBV20-1,TRBJ1-5,-,TGCAGTGCTCGAAATCGGGGAAGCAATCAGCCCCAGCATTTT,CSARNRGSNQPQHF
-,TRBV7-6,TRBJ1-1,-,TGTGCCAGCAGCTTATCCTCAGCGACGACTGAAGCTTTCTTT,CASSLSSATTEAFF
TRBD2,TRBV9,TRBJ2-7,-,TGTGCCAGCAGCGTAGGAGGCGGGGGGGGTTACGAGCAGTACTTC,CASSVGGGGGYEQYF
TRBD2,TRBV25-1,TRBJ2-3,-,TGTGCCAGCAGTGATAGGCTAGCGGGGTCTTCAGGTACGCAGTATTTT,CASSDRLAGSSGTQYF
-,TRBV20-1,TRBJ2-7,few,TGCAGTGCTATATCAACAGGGGGAGGGAACGAGCAGTACTTC,CSAISTGGGNEQYF
TRBD2,TRBV12-3/TRBV12-4,TRBJ2-3,-,TGTGCCAGCAATCAGCGGGGGACCAGCACAGATACGCAGTATTTT,CASNQRGTSTDTQYF
TRBD2,TRBV20-1,TRBJ2-3,few,TGCAGTGCTATAGCGGGGGGGGGCACAGATACGCAGTATTTT,CSAIAGGGTDTQYF
TRBD2,TRBV12-3/TRBV12-4,TRBJ2-5,many,TGTGCCAGCAGTCCTAGCGGGGGGTCTCAGACCCAGTACTTC,CASSPSGGSQTQYF
-,TRBV5-1,TRBJ2-2,-,TGCGCCAGCAGCTTGGAAACAGGGCGCGGGGAGCTGTTTTTT,CASSLETGRGELFF
TRBD1,TRBV6-1,TRBJ2-5,once,TGTGCCAGCAGTACGGGACAGGGGGCCGGGGAGACCCAGTACTTC,CASSTGQGAGETQYF
-,TRBV5-5,TRBJ1-4,-,TGTGCCAGCAGCCTATTTGAGGAACCTAATGAAAAACTGTTTTTT,CASSLFEEPNEKLFF
-,TRBV20-1,TRBJ1-6,-,TGCAGTGCTAGAGATTGGACCGGGGGCCTCCACTTT,CSARDWTGGLHF
-,TRBV4-1,TRBJ1-2,many,TGCGCCAGCAGCCAAGGGACAGCGAATAACTATGGCTACACCTTC,CASSQGTANNYGYTF
TRBD1,TRBV3-1,TRBJ1-6,-,TGTGCCAGCAGCCCGGGACAGTTTAATTCACTCCCCCACTTT,CASSPGQFNSLPHF
TRBD1,TRBV4-1,TRBJ2-7,-,TGCGCCAGCAGCCAACTGGACAGGGGGCTCGACGAGCAGTACTTC,CASSQLDRGLDEQYF
-,TRBV20-1,TRBJ1-2,-,TGCAGTGCTAGAGATGGGACTAGCCTTAACTATGGCTACACCTTC,CSARDGTSLNYGYTF
-,TRBV29-1,TRBJ1-2,few,TGCAGCGTTGAAGATATCGGGGCATTGGGAGAGAGTCTCTATGGCTACACCTTC,CSVEDIGALGESLYGYTF
-,TRBV6-5,TRBJ1-1,-,TGTGCCAGCAGTTGGTCGGACGGGGCAGAGACTGAAGCTTTCTTT,CASSWSDGAETEAFF